Here is one TCR beta chain with its context. The antigen is undetermined. V shed 5 bases and J 8 bases; nucleotides not matched to a gene: 8. Germline lookup yields CDR1 SGHVS and CDR2 FQNEAQ. CDR3 size: 13 residues. Approximately 10^5 TCR templates were measured in each sample. Some clones are missing from TCRdb's copy, which holds only in-frame ones; the method was immunoSEQ multiplex PCR. The sample shows about 100,000 clones, over 85% of them seen only once. This entry comes from a study of siplizumab effects on memory and regulatory T cells. General observations from the study: Mapping to unstimulated subsets was achieved for only a minor fraction of alloreactive clones. Siplizumab caused a significant drop in alloreactive sequences traceable to unstimulated CD4+ memory cells. In controls, about a quarter of mappable alloreactive CD4+ clones were Treg-derived on average, versus roughly 69% with siplizumab.

The clonotype was recovered from a human donor in good health. The sequencing sample was made of Tregs sorted from blood. The rearrangement uses TRBV7-8 and TRBJ1-1; 7 positions match TRBD1. In DNA, the CDR3 is TGTGCCAGCAGCCAGACAGGGTTTGGGGAAGCTTTCTTT. This gives the protein CASSQTGFGEAFF.